The 15 T cell receptor beta chains presented below share a single source sample, sequenced in a study of beta chain features in type 1 diabetes (dated by TCRdb to 2016 to 2019). The study at large found these results: Type 1 diabetes patients showed a moderate but significant shortening of TCRB CDR3 length in all four CD4+ subsets.

Library creation used the immunoSEQ multiplex PCR assay. All of the isolated RNA was reverse transcribed with the High Capacity cDNA Reverse Transcription Kit, so expressed TCRB transcripts were sequenced. TCRdb holds this immuneACCESS table with in-frame rearrangements only. Some clones are missing; in checked studies, unresolved V genes explain under half, and the rest has no known cause. For this sample there are about 180,000 clones; less than 9.5% appear just once. Clones ranked in the top ten supply 0.94% of the sample. The antigens of these receptors remain unknown. Sequenced material: central memory CD4+ T cells from blood. The receptors stem from a middle-aged woman with type 1 diabetes.

This clone came up a few times. V and J are TRBV4-1 and TRBJ1-2; no firm D call. The CDR3 has 15 amino acids. V was shortened by 0 bases and J by 2 bases, with 10 bases between the two germline ends. CDR1 MGHRA and CDR2 YSYEKL come from the germline V gene. In DNA, the CDR3 is TGCGCCAGCAGCCAAGACACAACGGGGAACTATGGCTACACCTTC. This sequence encodes CASSQDTTGNYGYTF.

V usage is TRBV18 and J usage is TRBJ1-4; D uncertain. The CDR3 runs 12 residues. Trimming removed 0 bases at V and 7 bases at J, with 3 bases between. The germline gives CDR1 KGHSH, CDR2 LQKENI. CDR3 DNA sequence: TGTGCCAGCTCACCACCCGGTGAAAAACTGTTTTTT. It specifies CASSPPGEKLFF.

This clone turned up a few times. The rearrangement uses TRBV6-6 and TRBJ2-5, with D hard to call. Germline CDR1 and CDR2: MNHNY and SVGAGI (reference sequence). This CDR3 spans 14 amino acids. Trimming removed 7 bases at V and 5 bases at J, with 17 bases between. The chain's CDR3 is CASTSTAARETQYF. CDR3 coding DNA: TGTGCCAGCACCTCGACGGCCGCGCGGGAGACCCAGTACTTC.

The CDR3: CAWTQDYSYNEQFF. The CDR3 region has the DNA TGTGCCTGGACCCAGGATTACTCCTACAATGAGCAGTTCTTC. V gene TRBV30 combines with J gene TRBJ2-1, with D unresolved. The CDR3 is made up of 14 amino acids. V was cut by 4 bases and J by 0 bases, with 10 bases left in between. CDR1 and CDR2 (germline): GTSNPN, SVGIG (reference sequence).

V is TRBV2 and J is TRBJ2-1; 9 bases are shared with TRBD2. Trimming took 6 bases from V and 9 from J; bases not matched to a gene: 21. Germline V gene data show CDR1 as SNHLY and CDR2 as FYNNEI. The CDR3 totals 18 residues. The CDR3 here is CASRQDAATSGRRAEQFF. The DNA for the CDR3 is TGTGCCAGCAGGCAAGACGCGGCGACTAGCGGCCGGCGGGCTGAGCAGTTCTTC. Variable domain in full (rest from reference TRBV2 and TRBJ2-1): EPEVTQTPSHQVTQMGQEVILRCVPISNHLYFYWYRQILGQKVEFLVSFYNNEISEKSEIFDDQFSVERPDGSNFTLKIRSTKLEDSAMYFCASRQDAATSGRRAEQFFGPGTRLTVL.

This chain links TRBV28 with TRBJ1-2; D may be TRBD1 (6 bases). The CDR3 is 15 residues long. V dropped 3 bases and J dropped 4 bases, with 15 bases sitting between them. CDR1 is MDHEN, CDR2 SYDVKM, per germline. The CDR3 bases are TGTGCCAGCAGTTTGTCCGGGACACCGTCCTATGGCTACACCTTC. This codes for CASSLSGTPSYGYTF.

This clone turned up a few times. The rearrangement joins TRBV11-2 to TRBJ1-1; no clear D gene. CDR1 is SGHAT and CDR2 is FQNNGV in the germline V gene. The CDR3 spans 12 residues. The germline V and J ends were trimmed by 3 bases and 1 base, with 3 bases remaining between them. The CDR3 spells CASSFGNTEAFF. The CDR3, as DNA: TGTGCCAGCAGCTTCGGGAACACTGAAGCTTTCTTT. Together with reference TRBV11-2 and TRBJ1-1, the CDR3 gives the full variable domain: EAGVAQSPRYKIIEKRQSVAFWCNPISGHATLYWYQQILGQGPKLLIQFQNNGVVDDSQLPKDRFSAERLKGVDSTLKIQPAKLEDSAVYLCASSFGNTEAFFGQGTRLTVV.

This clone has more than one count but fewer than ten. This rearrangement joins TRBV19 to TRBJ1-5; 11 bases fit TRBD1. In germline, CDR1 is LNHDA, CDR2 SQIVND (reference sequence). The CDR3 is 15 residues long. V dropped 5 bases and J dropped 6; count of bases not matched to a gene: 6. CDR3 sequence (DNA): TGTGCCAGTAGTTGGGGACAGGGGGTTGGTCAGCCCCAGCATTTT. Protein: CASSWGQGVGQPQHF. The variable domain in full, with the rest retrieved from reference TRBV19 and TRBJ1-5, is DGGITQSPKYLFRKEGQNVTLSCEQNLNHDAMYWYRQDPGQGLRLIYYSQIVNDFQKGDIAEGYSVSREKKESFPLTVTSAQKNPTAFYLCASSWGQGVGQPQHFGDGTRLSIL.

The rearrangement links TRBV7-2 to TRBJ2-5, with TRBD1 as a possible D gene (6 bases). V gave up 5 bases and J gave up 2 bases, with 15 bases separating them. This CDR3 is 15 amino acids long. In germline, CDR1 is SGHTA, CDR2 FQGNSA. CDR3: CASSPLGTGQETQYF. In DNA, the CDR3 is TGTGCCAGCAGCCCGCTGGGAACAGGGCAAGAGACCCAGTACTTC.

The genes are TRBV27 and TRBJ1-5; 12 bases are a match to TRBD1. The CDR3 is made up of 16 amino acids. Per germline, CDR1 MNHEY and CDR2 SMNVEV (reference sequence). J was trimmed by 6 bases and V by 4 bases; bases with no gene match: 7. The CDR3 nucleotides read TGTGCCAGCAGTTCCCGGGACAGGGGGCAAAGTCAGCCCCAGCATTTT. Translating gives CASSSRDRGQSQPQHF.

This clone showed up many times. The rearrangement links TRBV5-4 to TRBJ2-5; 10 bases map to TRBD2. CDR1 and CDR2 from the germline V gene are SGHNT and YYREEE (reference sequence). The length of the CDR3 is 15 residues. V lost 1 base to trimming and J lost 5 bases; unmatched junction nucleotides: 5. This CDR3 reads CASSLPASGSETQYF. CDR3 DNA: TGTGCCAGCAGCTTGCCGGCTAGCGGGAGTGAGACCCAGTACTTC.

This clone was detected only a few times. CDR3 sequence (DNA): TGTGCCAGCAGCTTGGGTCGGGGGTTCTACGAGCAGTACTTC. As protein: CASSLGRGFYEQYF. The rearrangement joins TRBV5-6 to TRBJ2-7, with a weak D call TRBD2 (6 bases). V was trimmed by 0 bases and J by 3 bases, leaving 10 bases between them. The germline CDR1 and CDR2 sequences are SGHDT and YYEEEE. This CDR3 has 14 residues.

The gene calls are TRBV30 and TRBJ2-7; D call uncertain. V lost 0 bases, J lost 1 base, and 4 bases lay in between. The CDR3 runs to 12 residues. CDR1 GTSNPN and CDR2 SVGIG come from the germline V gene (reference sequence). CDR3 coding DNA: TGTGCCTGGAGTGTGTCATCCTACGAGCAGTACTTC. It translates to CAWSVSSYEQYF.

This clone was seen repeatedly, ten times or more. V and J are TRBV18 and TRBJ2-5, with D perhaps matching TRBD1 (6 bases). The germline V gene encodes CDR1 KGHSH and CDR2 LQKENI. This CDR3 is 15 amino acids long. With 3 bases removed from V and 5 bases from J, the gap between germline ends came to 16 bases. The CDR3 is CASSPRAGAGETQYF. Written as DNA, the CDR3 is TGTGCCAGCTCACCCCGCGCAGGGGCAGGGGAGACCCAGTACTTC. Drawing the rest from reference TRBV18 and TRBJ2-5, the complete variable domain is NAGVMQNPRHLVRRRGQEARLRCSPMKGHSHVYWYRQLPEEGLKFMVYLQKENIIDESGMPKERFSAEFPKEGPSILRIQQVVRGDSAAYFCASSPRAGAGETQYFGPGTRLLVL.

The chain combines TRBV6-6 with TRBJ1-2; no reliable D call. V lost 6 bases to trimming and J lost 7 bases, with 12 bases between them. This CDR3 has 12 amino acids. Germline CDR1 and CDR2: MNHNY and SVGAGI (reference sequence). DNA of the CDR3: TGTGCCAGCAGCATCGTAGATGCTGGCTACACCTTC. Its protein product is CASSIVDAGYTF.